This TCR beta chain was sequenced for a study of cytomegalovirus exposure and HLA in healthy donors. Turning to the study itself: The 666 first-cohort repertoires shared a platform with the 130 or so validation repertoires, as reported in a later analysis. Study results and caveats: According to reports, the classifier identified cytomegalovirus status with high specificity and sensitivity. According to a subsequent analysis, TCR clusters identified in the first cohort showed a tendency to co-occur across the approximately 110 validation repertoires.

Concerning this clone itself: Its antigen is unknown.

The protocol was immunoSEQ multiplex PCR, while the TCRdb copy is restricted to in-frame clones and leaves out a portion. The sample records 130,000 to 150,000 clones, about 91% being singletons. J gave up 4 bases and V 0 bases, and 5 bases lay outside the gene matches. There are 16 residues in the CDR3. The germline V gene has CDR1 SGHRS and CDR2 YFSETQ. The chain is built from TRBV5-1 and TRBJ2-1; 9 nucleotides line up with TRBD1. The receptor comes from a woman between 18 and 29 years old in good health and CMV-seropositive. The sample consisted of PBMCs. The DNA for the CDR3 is TGCGCCAGCAGCTTGGTTGCGGGACAGGGTTACAATGAGCAGTTCTTC. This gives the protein CASSLVAGQGYNEQFF.